Sequencing of this T cell receptor (beta chain) was carried out in a study of PD-L1 blockade in urothelial cancer. Study details: Patients arrived having already received 0 to 3 prior chemotherapy regimens. Each blood sample yielded a median of around 130,000 T cells. Broader study findings: Blood clones associated with the tumor expanded more at 3 weeks in durable-benefit patients.

Germline V gene lookup returns CDR1 LGHNA and CDR2 YSLEER. V was clipped by 0 bases and J by 3 bases, with 9 bases between them. The CDR3 covers 15 residues. Data came from immunoSEQ multiplex PCR; TCRdb stores just in-frame clones and leaves some out. This sample has tens of thousands of clones, with over 60% found just once. Indicated time point: peripheral blood 6 weeks after treatment start. Patient sample counts ranged from 1 to 8, pretreatment and on-treatment. Remarks on this clone: Its specificity is not known.

The receptor was derived from a man in his sixties or seventies with urothelial cancer. This chain uses TRBV4-3 with TRBJ1-5, with D unclear. Sequencing used PBMCs, obtained around atezolizumab (anti-PD-L1) treatment. The CDR3 nucleotides read TGCGCCAGCAGCCAAGACGGAGGGCTCAATCAGCCCCAGCATTTT. It encodes CASSQDGGLNQPQHF.